The rows below give T cell receptor beta chains drawn from one sample of a study of cytomegalovirus exposure and HLA in healthy donors. Libraries were prepared by immunoSEQ multiplex PCR; TCRdb keeps only in-frame clonotypes and omits some of them. Found here are about 170,000 clones, approximately 72% of them singletons; the top ten hold 2% to 2.5%. Sequenced: PBMCs. The receptors originated from a human donor in good health. CDR3s include the opening cysteine and the closing phenylalanine or tryptophan. D genes are given only for firm matches. The listing skips clone size in some rows; elsewhere it reads once, few, many or a size class.

J | D | size | V | DNA | CDR3
TRBJ2-4 | TRBD1 | NA | TRBV15 | TGTGCCACCAGCGGTGGACAGGGGGGAGCCAAAAACATTCAGTACTTC | CATSGGQGGAKNIQYF
TRBJ1-2 | NA | few | TRBV30 | TGTGCCTGGAACGAGTTCTATGGCTACACCTTC | CAWNEFYGYTF
TRBJ2-7 | TRBD1 | NA | TRBV27 | TGTGCCAGCAGCCCTCCAGGGGGTGAGCAGTACTTC | CASSPPGGEQYF
TRBJ1-4 | NA | NA | TRBV6-1 | TGTGCCAGCAGTGAAACGGGTAATGAAAAACTGTTTTTT | CASSETGNEKLFF
TRBJ2-1 | TRBD1 | NA | TRBV7-6 | TGTGCCAGCAGCTTGCCTAAGGGAGGACAGGGGTACAATGAGCAGTTCTTC | CASSLPKGGQGYNEQFF
TRBJ2-2 | TRBD1 | NA | TRBV2 | TGTGCCAGCAGTGAAGGTGGGACAGCGAACACCGGGGAGCTGTTTTTT | CASSEGGTANTGELFF
TRBJ1-1 | NA | NA | TRBV7-3 | TGTGCCAGCAGCCCAGGGACACACACTGAAGCTTTCTTT | CASSPGTHTEAFF
TRBJ1-1 | TRBD1 | NA | TRBV29-1 | TGCAGCGTGGACAGGGACCTGAACACTGAAGCTTTCTTT | CSVDRDLNTEAFF
TRBJ2-7 | TRBD1 | NA | TRBV6-5 | TGTGCCAGCAGCCCTAACACAGGGGGCCTCTACGAGCAGTACTTC | CASSPNTGGLYEQYF
TRBJ1-4 | TRBD1 | once | TRBV13 | TGTGCCAGCAGCAAGAGACAGGGAAGGTCTTCTAATGAAAAACTGTTTTTT | CASSKRQGRSSNEKLFF
TRBJ2-7 | NA | NA | TRBV7-8 | TGTGCCAGCAGCCTTCCCGGGGCAGGGGTAAACGAGCAGTACTTC | CASSLPGAGVNEQYF
TRBJ2-6 | NA | NA | TRBV10-3 | TGTGCCATCAGTGAGTCGAAGGGGGGGGGCCTCTCTGGGGCCAACGTCCTGACTTTC | CAISESKGGGLSGANVLTF
TRBJ1-3 | TRBD1 | once | TRBV7-9 | TGTGCCAGCAGCGGACCGGGACAGCACATTCGCGGAAACACCATATATTTT | CASSGPGQHIRGNTIYF
TRBJ2-1 | TRBD1 | few | TRBV6-1 | TGTGCCAGCAGCTTCGGACAGGGGTTTTATGAGCAGTTCTTC | CASSFGQGFYEQFF
TRBJ1-2 | NA | NA | TRBV19 | TGTGCCACCCATACGGGGGGCGGCTACACCTTC | CATHTGGGYTF
TRBJ2-2 | TRBD1 | NA | TRBV19 | TGTGCCAGTAGTCCAAAACGGGACAGGGGCACCGGGGAGCTGTTTTTT | CASSPKRDRGTGELFF
TRBJ1-3 | NA | NA | TRBV6-6 | TGTGCCAGCAGTTATTCTCAGGGGCGCTCTGGAAACACCATATATTTT | CASSYSQGRSGNTIYF
TRBJ2-7 | NA | few | TRBV2 | TGTGCCAGCATACCCACAGCTGGGGGGAGCGAGCAGTACTTC | CASIPTAGGSEQYF
TRBJ1-3 | NA | NA | TRBV11-2 | TGTGCCAGCAGCTTTGGGCAGGGATTCTCTGGAAACACCATATATTTT | CASSFGQGFSGNTIYF
TRBJ1-1 | NA | NA | TRBV6-1 | TGTGCCAGCAGTGAAAGAAGATTAGTAGGCAGGGAAGCTTTCTTT | CASSERRLVGREAFF
TRBJ2-7 | NA | NA | TRBV30 | TGTGCCTCACAGGGTTCCTACGAGCAGTACTTC | CASQGSYEQYF
TRBJ2-1 | NA | NA | TRBV13 | TGTGCCAGCAGCTTTTTCAGCTCCTACAATGAGCAGTTCTTC | CASSFFSSYNEQFF
TRBJ2-2 | NA | NA | TRBV18 | TGTGCCAGCTCACCACGGGTCCGGGGGTCCGGGGAGCTGTTTTTT | CASSPRVRGSGELFF
TRBJ2-5 | TRBD1 | once | TRBV2 | TGTGCCAGCAGGGGGACAGCCGGGACCCAGTACTTC | CASRGTAGTQYF
TRBJ2-7 | NA | few | TRBV7-3 | TGTGCCAGCAGCGCCGCCGCGGGTTACGAGCAGTACTTC | CASSAAAGYEQYF
TRBJ2-3 | TRBD2 | once | TRBV11-2 | TGTGCCAGCAGCTTAATCGGCGGGGGGCCACACACAGATACGCAGTATTTT | CASSLIGGGPHTDTQYF
TRBJ1-1 | NA | NA | TRBV27 | TGTGCCAGCAGTTTGGGGGCAGCACAGGGTCATAAAGCTTTCTTT | CASSLGAAQGHKAFF
TRBJ2-7 | TRBD1 | NA | TRBV18 | TGTGCCAGCTCAGGTGACAGGGAGAGTGGCGAGCAGTACTTC | CASSGDRESGEQYF
TRBJ1-1 | NA | NA | TRBV4-1 | TGCGCCAGCAGCCAAGGGGGACATACAAACACTGAAGCTTTCTTT | CASSQGGHTNTEAFF
TRBJ1-2 | NA | NA | TRBV6-5 | TGTGCCAGCGGAAGGGGATTGGGCTATGGCTACACCTTC | CASGRGLGYGYTF
TRBJ2-7 | TRBD1 | NA | TRBV11-3 | TGTGCCAGCAGCTACGGGACAGTAGACGAGCAGTACTTC | CASSYGTVDEQYF
TRBJ1-1 | NA | NA | TRBV6-5 | TGTGCCAGCAGGCGGGCGAGCACTGAAGCTTTCTTT | CASRRASTEAFF
TRBJ2-3 | TRBD1 | few | TRBV5-4 | TGTGCCAGCAGCATAGGACAGGGACCGCAGTATTTT | CASSIGQGPQYF
TRBJ2-4 | NA | NA | TRBV6-5 | TGTGCCAGCAGACTCGGGTTAGGCAAAAACATTCAGTACTTC | CASRLGLGKNIQYF
TRBJ2-5 | TRBD1 | NA | TRBV7-8 | TGTGCCAGCAGCTCCCGGACAGGCCGAGAGACCCAGTACTTC | CASSSRTGRETQYF
TRBJ1-4 | TRBD1 | NA | TRBV11-1 | TGTGCCAGCAGCCGGGACAGGGGTGAAAAACTGTTTTTT | CASSRDRGEKLFF
TRBJ1-2 | NA | once | TRBV5-4 | TGTGCCAGCAGCTTGTGGTCGACAAGTGGGTATGGCTACACCTTC | CASSLWSTSGYGYTF
TRBJ1-1 | TRBD1 | NA | TRBV14 | TGTGCCAGCAGCCCAAGATTGGCGGACAGGGCGAACACTGAAGCTTTCTTT | CASSPRLADRANTEAFF
TRBJ2-3 | TRBD2 | NA | TRBV29-1 | TGCAGCGTTGAGCCGGGGGGGGCAGATACGCAGTATTTT | CSVEPGGADTQYF
TRBJ1-4 | NA | NA | TRBV5-1 | TGCGCCAGCAGCTTGATGGGAGGGGTTGAAAAACTGTTTTTT | CASSLMGGVEKLFF
TRBJ2-5 | TRBD2 | few | TRBV29-1 | TGCAGCGGAGCGGGGGACGAGACCCAGTACTTC | CSGAGDETQYF
TRBJ1-4 | NA | NA | TRBV4-2 | TGTGCCAGCAGCCAAGACGACAGTAATGAAAAACTGTTTTTT | CASSQDDSNEKLFF
TRBJ1-6 | NA | few | TRBV6-4 | TGTGCCAGCAGTGAGAGGGTCACATCACCCCTCCACTTT | CASSERVTSPLHF
TRBJ1-1 | TRBD1 | NA | TRBV10-3 | TGTGCCATCAGGGACAGGGAGGGGGCCGAAGCTTTCTTT | CAIRDREGAEAFF
TRBJ1-2 | TRBD1 | NA | TRBV2 | TGTGCCAGCAGCCGGACAGGGAGAGAGGGCTACACCTTC | CASSRTGREGYTF
TRBJ1-2 | NA | NA | TRBV6-6 | TGTGCCAGCAGCAGGGCCGCTGTCCGTGGCTACACCTTC | CASSRAAVRGYTF
TRBJ2-7 | TRBD2 | NA | TRBV2 | TGTGCCAGCAGTGAATTGGCTAGCGGTTCCTACGAGCAGTACTTC | CASSELASGSYEQYF
TRBJ1-2 | NA | NA | TRBV28 | TGTGCCAGCAGTTCCCCAGGGGAATATGGCTACACCTTC | CASSSPGEYGYTF
TRBJ2-2 | TRBD2 | NA | TRBV7-2 | TGTGCCAGCAGCTTTCCCCTGGAGGAGGCGGGGGACACCGGGGAGCTGTTTTTT | CASSFPLEEAGDTGELFF
TRBJ2-2 | TRBD1 | NA | TRBV5-1 | TGCGCCAGCAGCGACCCCCGGACAGGGGACACCGGGGAGCTGTTTTTT | CASSDPRTGDTGELFF
TRBJ2-7 | NA | once | TRBV6-1 | TGTGCCAGCAGTGAAGTCCCTGGGCCAGTCGAGCAGTACTTC | CASSEVPGPVEQYF
TRBJ1-1 | TRBD1 | NA | TRBV7-9 | TGTGCCAGCAGCAGGGACAGGGCAGGTGAAGCTTTCTTT | CASSRDRAGEAFF